One and the same sample provided the 8 T cell receptor beta chains below, sequenced in a study of OX40 agonist ivuxolimab in advanced cancers. Sequencing was performed with immunoSEQ multiplex PCR; in TCRdb, only in-frame clones are kept and a portion is missing. The repertoire has approximately 47,000 clones, around nine tenths of them found once; the top ten carry roughly 8%. The sequencing used CD4+ or CD8+ T cells sorted from blood, collected in a trial of the OX40 agonist ivuxolimab. The source of these receptors is an adult with an advanced solid tumor such as melanoma, head and neck, liver or kidney cancer.

V is TRBV18 and J is TRBJ2-2; D is undetermined. The CDR3 has 12 amino acids. Germline V gives CDR1 KGHSH, CDR2 LQKENI. Trimming left V 2 bases short and J 6 bases short, with 4 bases between. This chain's CDR3 is CASSPGSGELFF. The DNA for the CDR3 is TGTGCCAGCTCACCAGGGTCCGGGGAGCTGTTTTTT. The variable domain in full, with the rest retrieved from reference TRBV18 and TRBJ2-2, is NAGVMQNPRHLVRRRGQEARLRCSPMKGHSHVYWYRQLPEEGLKFMVYLQKENIIDESGMPKERFSAEFPKEGPSILRIQQVVRGDSAAYFCASSPGSGELFFGEGSRLTVL.

V usage is TRBV7-2 and J usage is TRBJ2-3; D is ambiguous. The CDR3 is 14 amino acids. Trimming pared 0 bases from V and 3 bases from J, leaving 7 bases between. Germline V gene sequence: CDR1 SGHTA, CDR2 FQGNSA. The DNA for the CDR3 is TGTGCCAGCAGCTTAGCTGGGCGGACAGATACGCAGTATTTT. The encoded protein is CASSLAGRTDTQYF.

The chain is built from TRBV7-8 and TRBJ2-2, with D perhaps TRBD2 (6 bases). V shed 11 bases and J shed 6 bases, with 31 bases lying between them. The CDR3 is 18 residues long. Germline CDR1 reads SGHVS; CDR2 reads FQNEAQ. CDR3 nucleotides: TGTGCCGGAAGCGCGGGGATCCTCGGGAGAGTTAGGCCCGGGGAGCTGTTTTTT. It translates to CAGSAGILGRVRPGELFF.

This chain connects TRBV9 to TRBJ1-5; D perhaps matches TRBD1 (6 bases). This CDR3 has 17 residues. V lost 0 bases and J lost 5, with 18 bases in between. Germline CDR1 SGDLS, CDR2 YYNGEE. The CDR3 DNA sequence: TGTGCCAGCAGCGTAGTTGGGGGGGGCGGAGGAGATCAGCCCCAGCATTTT. Translation: CASSVVGGGGGDQPQHF.

This rearrangement joins TRBV27 to TRBJ1-6, with unresolved D. The CDR3 loop spans 15 amino acids. V lost 3 bases and J 9 bases, leaving 15 bases between the germline ends. Germline-derived CDR1 and CDR2 are MNHEY and SMNVEV (reference sequence). The CDR3 DNA sequence: TGTGCCAGCAGTTTGGCAGACTTAGGCAGTTCACCCCTCCACTTT. Translating it yields CASSLADLGSSPLHF.

This chain uses TRBV7-8 with TRBJ1-1, with 9 bases matching TRBD1. Trimming at V came to 4 bases and at J to 4 bases, leaving 1 base not matched to a gene. The length of the CDR3 is 13 residues. The germline CDR1 and CDR2 sequences are SGHVS and FQNEAQ. CDR3 nucleotide sequence: TGTGCCAGCAGCTGGGGACAGGGCACTGAAGCTTTCTTT. Its translation is CASSWGQGTEAFF.

The CDR3 bases are TGTGCCAGCCGGGACAGGCAAAGCTCTGGGGCCAACGTCCTGACTTTC. Amino acid sequence: CASRDRQSSGANVLTF. The chain combines TRBV27 with TRBJ2-6; 8 bases match TRBD1. J was trimmed by 0 bases and V by 8 bases; bases with no gene match: 6. The CDR3 length is 16 residues. CDR1 and CDR2 (germline): MNHEY, SMNVEV (reference sequence).

The rearrangement uses TRBV11-2 and TRBJ1-5; D is ambiguous. Germline lookup yields CDR1 SGHAT and CDR2 FQNNGV. V lost 2 bases and J 9 bases, leaving 8 bases between the germline ends. This CDR3 has 12 amino acids. The CDR3 loop is CASSLLVGPQHF. The DNA of the CDR3 is TGTGCCAGCAGCTTATTGGTCGGGCCCCAGCATTTT.